The subject of this entry is one T cell receptor (beta chain). This record belongs to a study of T cells expressing NK-cell markers. TCRdb reprocessed the 5' RACE reads and stores each CDR3 protein as one record, lacking DNA. The sample totals 400,000 or so distinct CDR3 sequences. Germline V CDR1 and CDR2: MDHEN, SYDVKM. The CDR3 has 13 amino acids. The rearrangement uses TRBV28 and TRBJ2-7. The sample taken for sequencing was blood T cells: a sorted CD56 or NKG2C T cell subset, CD4+ or CD8+ T cells, or bulk PBMC T cells (not recorded which). This receptor was taken from a woman between 50 and 59 years old in good health. The CDR3 is CASSFMYSYEQYF.